This paragraph reports one T cell receptor (beta chain). This CDR3 has 15 amino acids. Germline CDR1 SEHNR, CDR2 FQNEAQ (reference sequence). V was clipped by 5 bases and J by 7 bases, with 20 bases between them. The data were obtained in a study of CD8 T cells in Susac syndrome. With random hexamers, roughly 0.5 to 1 ug RNA was reverse transcribed. By means of immunoSEQ multiplex PCR, TCR beta CDR3 spanning 54 Vbeta and 13 Jbeta underwent amplification. TCRdb used MiXCR to reprocess the immunoSEQ multiplex PCR reads, holding one entry per CDR3 protein. The top ten clones hold roughly 0.1% of a sample with 150,000 to 200,000 distinct CDR3 sequences, roughly 94% of them seen once.

The source of this sequence is a human donor with multiple sclerosis. The sample was CD4+ T cells from PBMCs. The gene calls are TRBV7-9 and TRBJ2-5; possibly TRBD1 or TRBD2 for D (5 bases each). CDR3 residues: CASSPLGTDLGTQYF. In DNA, the CDR3 is TGTGCCAGCAGCCCCCTTGGGACCGACTTAGGGACCCAGTACTTC.